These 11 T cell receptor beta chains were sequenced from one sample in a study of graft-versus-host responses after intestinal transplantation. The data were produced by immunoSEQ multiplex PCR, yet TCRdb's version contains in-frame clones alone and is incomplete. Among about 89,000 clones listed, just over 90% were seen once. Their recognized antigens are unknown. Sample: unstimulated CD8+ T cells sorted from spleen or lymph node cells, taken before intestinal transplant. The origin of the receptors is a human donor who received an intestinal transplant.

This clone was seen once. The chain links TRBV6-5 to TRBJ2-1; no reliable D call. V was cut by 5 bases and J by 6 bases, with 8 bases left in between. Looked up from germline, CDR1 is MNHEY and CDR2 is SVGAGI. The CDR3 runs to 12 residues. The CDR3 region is CASSTHSNEQFF. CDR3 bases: TGTGCCAGCAGTACACACAGCAATGAGCAGTTCTTC.

This CDR3 reads CASNRDLLTDTQYF. The CDR3, as DNA: TGTGCCAGCAACCGGGATTTACTCACAGATACGCAGTATTTT. The V and J genes are TRBV11-2 and TRBJ2-3; tentative D call: TRBD2 (5 bases). The CDR3 consists of 14 residues. Trimming took 7 bases from V and 2 from J, leaving 13 bases between them. Germline V lookup: CDR1 SGHAT, CDR2 FQNNGV.

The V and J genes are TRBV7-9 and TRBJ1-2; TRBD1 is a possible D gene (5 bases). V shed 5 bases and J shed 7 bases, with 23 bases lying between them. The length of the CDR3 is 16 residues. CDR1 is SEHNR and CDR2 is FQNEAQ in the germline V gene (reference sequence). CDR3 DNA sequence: TGTGCCAGCAGCCACGGGCTAGGGGCCCTCAGAGGTGGCTACACCTTC. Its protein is CASSHGLGALRGGYTF.

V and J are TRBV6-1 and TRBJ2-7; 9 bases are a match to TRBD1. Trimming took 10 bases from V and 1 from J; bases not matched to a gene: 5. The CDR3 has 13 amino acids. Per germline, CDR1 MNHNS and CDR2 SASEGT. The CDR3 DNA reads TGTGCCATGGGGGACAGGGAGTCCTACGAGCAGTACTTC. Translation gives CAMGDRESYEQYF.

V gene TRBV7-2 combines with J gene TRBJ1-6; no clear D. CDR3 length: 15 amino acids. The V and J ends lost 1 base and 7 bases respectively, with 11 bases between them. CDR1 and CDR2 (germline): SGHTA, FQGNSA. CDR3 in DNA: TGTGCCAGCAGCTTAGACTACTCTTACAATTCACCCCTCCACTTT. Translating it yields CASSLDYSYNSPLHF.

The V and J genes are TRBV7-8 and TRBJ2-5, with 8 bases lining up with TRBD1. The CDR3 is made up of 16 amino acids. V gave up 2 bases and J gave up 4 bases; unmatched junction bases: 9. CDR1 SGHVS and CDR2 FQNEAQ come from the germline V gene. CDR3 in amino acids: CASSLTTGEFLETQYF. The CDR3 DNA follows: TGTGCCAGCAGCTTAACGACAGGGGAATTTTTAGAGACCCAGTACTTC.

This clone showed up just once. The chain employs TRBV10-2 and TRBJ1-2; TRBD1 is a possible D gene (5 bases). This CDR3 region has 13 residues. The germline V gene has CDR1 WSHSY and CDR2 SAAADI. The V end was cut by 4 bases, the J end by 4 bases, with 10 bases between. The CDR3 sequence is CASSAAGIYGYTF. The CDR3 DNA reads TGCGCCAGCAGTGCGGCAGGGATCTATGGCTACACCTTC.

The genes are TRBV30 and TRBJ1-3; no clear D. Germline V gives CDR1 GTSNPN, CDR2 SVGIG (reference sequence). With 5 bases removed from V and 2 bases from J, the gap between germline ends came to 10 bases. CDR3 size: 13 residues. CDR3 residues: CAWDTVPGNTIYF. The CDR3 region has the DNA TGTGCCTGGGATACAGTCCCTGGAAACACCATATATTTT.

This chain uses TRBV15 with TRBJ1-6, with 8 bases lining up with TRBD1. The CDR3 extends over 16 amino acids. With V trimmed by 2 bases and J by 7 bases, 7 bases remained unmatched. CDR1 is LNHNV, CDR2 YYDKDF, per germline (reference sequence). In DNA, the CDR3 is TGTGCCACCAGCAGAAGCCGACAGGGGTGGAATTCACCCCTCCACTTT. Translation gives CATSRSRQGWNSPLHF.

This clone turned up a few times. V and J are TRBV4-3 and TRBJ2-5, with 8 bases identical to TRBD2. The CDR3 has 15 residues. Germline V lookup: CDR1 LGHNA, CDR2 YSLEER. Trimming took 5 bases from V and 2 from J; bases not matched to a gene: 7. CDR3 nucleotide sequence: TGCGCCAGCAGCTCGGATTCGGGGGGGCAAGAGACCCAGTACTTC. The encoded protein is CASSSDSGGQETQYF.

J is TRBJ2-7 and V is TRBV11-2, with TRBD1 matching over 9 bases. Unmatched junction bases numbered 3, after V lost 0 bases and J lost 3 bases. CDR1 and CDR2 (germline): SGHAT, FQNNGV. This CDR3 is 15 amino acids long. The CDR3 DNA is TGTGCCAGCAGCTTAGAAGGGACAGGGCGCTACGAGCAGTACTTC. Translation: CASSLEGTGRYEQYF.